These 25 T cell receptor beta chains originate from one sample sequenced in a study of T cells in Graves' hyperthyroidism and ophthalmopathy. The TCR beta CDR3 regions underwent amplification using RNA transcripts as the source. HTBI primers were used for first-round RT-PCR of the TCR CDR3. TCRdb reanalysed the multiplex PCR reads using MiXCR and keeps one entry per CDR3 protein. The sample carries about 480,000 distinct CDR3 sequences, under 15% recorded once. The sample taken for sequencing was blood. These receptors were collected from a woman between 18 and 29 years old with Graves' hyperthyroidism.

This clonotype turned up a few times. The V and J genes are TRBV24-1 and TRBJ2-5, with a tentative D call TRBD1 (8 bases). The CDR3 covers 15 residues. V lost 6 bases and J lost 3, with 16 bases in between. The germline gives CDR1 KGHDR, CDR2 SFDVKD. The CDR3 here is CATSTPQGGEETQYF. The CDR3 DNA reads TGTGCCACCAGTACCCCACAGGGGGGGGAAGAGACCCAGTACTTC.

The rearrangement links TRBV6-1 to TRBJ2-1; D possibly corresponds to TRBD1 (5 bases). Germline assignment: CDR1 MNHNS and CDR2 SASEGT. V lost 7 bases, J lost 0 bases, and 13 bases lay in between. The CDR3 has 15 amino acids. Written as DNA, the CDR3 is TGTGCCAGCACCGACAGCACTAACTCCTACAATGAGCAGTTCTTC. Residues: CASTDSTNSYNEQFF.

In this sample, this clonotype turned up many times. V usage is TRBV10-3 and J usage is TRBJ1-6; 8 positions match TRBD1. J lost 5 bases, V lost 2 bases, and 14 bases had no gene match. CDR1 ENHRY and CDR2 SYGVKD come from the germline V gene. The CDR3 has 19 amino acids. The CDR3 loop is CAISEHRPPGGRNNSPLHF. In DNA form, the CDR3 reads TGTGCCATCAGTGAGCACCGACCCCCAGGGGGCCGAAATAATTCACCCCTCCACTTT.

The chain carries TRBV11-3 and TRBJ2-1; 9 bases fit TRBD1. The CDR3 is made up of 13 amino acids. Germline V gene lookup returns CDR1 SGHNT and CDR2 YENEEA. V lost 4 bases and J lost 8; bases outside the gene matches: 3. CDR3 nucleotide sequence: TGTGCCAGCAGCTGGGGACAGGGCCATGAGCAGTTCTTC. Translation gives CASSWGQGHEQFF.

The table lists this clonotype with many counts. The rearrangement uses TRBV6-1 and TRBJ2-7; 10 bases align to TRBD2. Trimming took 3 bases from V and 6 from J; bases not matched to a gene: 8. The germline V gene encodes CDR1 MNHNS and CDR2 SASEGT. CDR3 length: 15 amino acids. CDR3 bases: TGTGCCAGCAGTGACCCAGCGGGAGGGCTGCTCGAGCAGTACTTC. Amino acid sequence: CASSDPAGGLLEQYF.

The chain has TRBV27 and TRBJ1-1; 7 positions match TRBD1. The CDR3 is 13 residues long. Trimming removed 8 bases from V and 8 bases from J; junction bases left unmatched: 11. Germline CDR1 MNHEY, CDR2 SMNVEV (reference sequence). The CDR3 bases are TGTGCCAGCCAAAGGCAGGGGGGACGGGAAGCTTTCTTT. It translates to CASQRQGGREAFF.

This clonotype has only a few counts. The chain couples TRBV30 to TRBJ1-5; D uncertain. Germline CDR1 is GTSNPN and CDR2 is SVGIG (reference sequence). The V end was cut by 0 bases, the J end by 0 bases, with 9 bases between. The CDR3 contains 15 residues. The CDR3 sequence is CAWSVMGYSNQPQHF. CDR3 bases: TGTGCCTGGAGTGTAATGGGGTATAGCAATCAGCCCCAGCATTTT.

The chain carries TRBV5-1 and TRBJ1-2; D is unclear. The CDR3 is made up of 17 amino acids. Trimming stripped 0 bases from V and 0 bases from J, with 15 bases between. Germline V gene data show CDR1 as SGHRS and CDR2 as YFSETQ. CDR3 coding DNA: TGCGCCAGCAGCTTGGGGCCCTCCCAGATGACTAACTATGGCTACACCTTC. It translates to CASSLGPSQMTNYGYTF.

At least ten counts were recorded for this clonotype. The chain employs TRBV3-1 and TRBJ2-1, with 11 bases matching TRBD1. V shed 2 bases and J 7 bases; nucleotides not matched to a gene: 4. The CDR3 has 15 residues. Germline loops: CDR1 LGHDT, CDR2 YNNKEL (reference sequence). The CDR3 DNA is TGTGCCAGCAGCCAATCCGGGACAGGGGGGAATGAGCAGTTCTTC. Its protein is CASSQSGTGGNEQFF.

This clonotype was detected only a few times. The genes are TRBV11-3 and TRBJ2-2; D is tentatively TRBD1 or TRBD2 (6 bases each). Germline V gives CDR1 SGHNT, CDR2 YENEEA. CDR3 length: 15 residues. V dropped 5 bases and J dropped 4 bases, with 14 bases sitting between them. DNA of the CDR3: TGTGCCAGCAGCAAGGAGGGGGTCGGCACCGGGGAGCTGTTTTTT. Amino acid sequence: CASSKEGVGTGELFF.

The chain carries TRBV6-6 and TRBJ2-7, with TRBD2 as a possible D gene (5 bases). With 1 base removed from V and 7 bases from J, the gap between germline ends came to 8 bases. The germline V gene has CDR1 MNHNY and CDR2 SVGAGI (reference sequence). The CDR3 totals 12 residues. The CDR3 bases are TGTGCCAGCAGTTACTACGGGGAAGAGCAGTACTTC. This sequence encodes CASSYYGEEQYF.

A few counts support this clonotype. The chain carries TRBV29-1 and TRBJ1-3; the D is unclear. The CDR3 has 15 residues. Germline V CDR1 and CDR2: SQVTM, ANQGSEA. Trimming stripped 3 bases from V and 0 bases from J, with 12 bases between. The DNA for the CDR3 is TGCAGCGTTGATCAGGACGCCCGCTCTGGAAACACCATATATTTT. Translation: CSVDQDARSGNTIYF.

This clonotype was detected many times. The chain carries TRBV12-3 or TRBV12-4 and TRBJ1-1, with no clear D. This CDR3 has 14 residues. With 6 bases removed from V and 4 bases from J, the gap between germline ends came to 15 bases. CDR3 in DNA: TGTGCCAGCAGGCCAGATACGGGCGGCACTGAAGCTTTCTTT. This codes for CASRPDTGGTEAFF.

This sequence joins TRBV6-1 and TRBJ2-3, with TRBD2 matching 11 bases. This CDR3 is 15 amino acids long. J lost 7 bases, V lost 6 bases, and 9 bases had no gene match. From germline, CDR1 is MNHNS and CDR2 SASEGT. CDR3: CASRQGLAALNTQYF. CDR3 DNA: TGTGCCAGCAGACAGGGACTAGCGGCCTTGAATACGCAGTATTTT.

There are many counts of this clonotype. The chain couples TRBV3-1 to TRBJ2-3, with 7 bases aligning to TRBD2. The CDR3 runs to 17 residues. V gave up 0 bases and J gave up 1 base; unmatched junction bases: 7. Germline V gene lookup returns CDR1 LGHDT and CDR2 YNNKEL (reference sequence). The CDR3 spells CASSQDTLAAGTDTQYF. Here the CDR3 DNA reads TGTGCCAGCAGCCAAGATACGCTAGCGGCCGGCACAGATACGCAGTATTTT.

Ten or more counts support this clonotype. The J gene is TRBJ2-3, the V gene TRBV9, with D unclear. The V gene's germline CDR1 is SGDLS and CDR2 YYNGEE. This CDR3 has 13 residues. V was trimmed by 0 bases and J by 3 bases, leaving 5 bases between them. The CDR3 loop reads CASSVERTDTQYF. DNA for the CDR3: TGTGCCAGCAGCGTAGAACGAACAGATACGCAGTATTTT.

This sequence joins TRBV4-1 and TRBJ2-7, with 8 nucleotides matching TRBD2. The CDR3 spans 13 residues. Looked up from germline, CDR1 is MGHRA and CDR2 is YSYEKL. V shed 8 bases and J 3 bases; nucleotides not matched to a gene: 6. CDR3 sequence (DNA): TGCGCCAGCTCTGACACTAGCGGCTACGAGCAGTACTTC. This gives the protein CASSDTSGYEQYF.

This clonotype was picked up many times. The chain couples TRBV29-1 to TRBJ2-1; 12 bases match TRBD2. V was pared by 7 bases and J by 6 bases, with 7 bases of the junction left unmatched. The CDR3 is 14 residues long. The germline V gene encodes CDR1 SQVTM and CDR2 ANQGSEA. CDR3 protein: CSGPLAGGLNEQFF. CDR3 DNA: TGCAGCGGCCCACTAGCGGGAGGTCTCAATGAGCAGTTCTTC.

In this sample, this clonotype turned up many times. The CDR3 nucleotides are TGTGCCAGCAGCCCTGACAGGGGGTTCGAGCAGTACGTC. It translates to CASSPDRGFEQYV. This chain links TRBV12-3 or TRBV12-4 with TRBJ2-7; 9 positions agree with TRBD1. There are 13 residues in the CDR3. The V segment lost 6 bases and the J segment 6 bases; nucleotides outside the gene matches: 6.

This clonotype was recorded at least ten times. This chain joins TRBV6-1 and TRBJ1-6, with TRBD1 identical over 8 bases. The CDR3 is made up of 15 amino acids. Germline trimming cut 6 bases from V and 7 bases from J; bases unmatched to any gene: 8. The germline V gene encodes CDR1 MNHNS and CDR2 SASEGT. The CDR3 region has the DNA TGTGCCAGCAGCTTCACCGGGACAGGAAATTCACCCCTCCACTTT. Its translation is CASSFTGTGNSPLHF.

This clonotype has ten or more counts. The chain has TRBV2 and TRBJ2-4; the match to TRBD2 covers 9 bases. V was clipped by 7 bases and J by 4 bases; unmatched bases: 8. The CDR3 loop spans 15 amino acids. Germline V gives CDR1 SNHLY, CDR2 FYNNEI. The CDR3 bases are TGTGCCAGCACCCCAGCGGGAGGAGGTAAAAACATTCAGTACTTC. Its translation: CASTPAGGGKNIQYF.

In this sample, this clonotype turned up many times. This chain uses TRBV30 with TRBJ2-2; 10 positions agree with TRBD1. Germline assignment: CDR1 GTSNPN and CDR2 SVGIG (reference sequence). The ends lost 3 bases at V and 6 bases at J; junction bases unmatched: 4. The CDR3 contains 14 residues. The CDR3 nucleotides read TGTGCCTGGAGGCGACAGGGGGCGGCCGGGGAGCTGTTTTTT. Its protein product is CAWRRQGAAGELFF.

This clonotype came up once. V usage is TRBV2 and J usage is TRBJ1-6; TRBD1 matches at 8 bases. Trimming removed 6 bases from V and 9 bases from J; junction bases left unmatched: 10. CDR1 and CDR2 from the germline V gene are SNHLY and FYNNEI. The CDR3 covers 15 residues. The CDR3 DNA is TGTGCCAGCAGATTAGCGACAGGGGTAGGTTCACCCCTCCACTTT. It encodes CASRLATGVGSPLHF.

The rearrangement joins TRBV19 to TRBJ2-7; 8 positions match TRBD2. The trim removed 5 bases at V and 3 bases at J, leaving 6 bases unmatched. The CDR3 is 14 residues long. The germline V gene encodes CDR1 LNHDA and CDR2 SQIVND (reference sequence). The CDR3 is CASSLSGGNYEQYV. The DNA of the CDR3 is TGTGCCAGTAGTCTATCGGGAGGGAACTACGAGCAGTACGTC.

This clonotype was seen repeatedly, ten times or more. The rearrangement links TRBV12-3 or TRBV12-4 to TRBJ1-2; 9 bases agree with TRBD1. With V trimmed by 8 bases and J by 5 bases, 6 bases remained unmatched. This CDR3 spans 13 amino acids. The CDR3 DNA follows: TGTGCCAGCGTTACAGGGGGCGGATATGGCTACACCTTC. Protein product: CASVTGGGYGYTF.